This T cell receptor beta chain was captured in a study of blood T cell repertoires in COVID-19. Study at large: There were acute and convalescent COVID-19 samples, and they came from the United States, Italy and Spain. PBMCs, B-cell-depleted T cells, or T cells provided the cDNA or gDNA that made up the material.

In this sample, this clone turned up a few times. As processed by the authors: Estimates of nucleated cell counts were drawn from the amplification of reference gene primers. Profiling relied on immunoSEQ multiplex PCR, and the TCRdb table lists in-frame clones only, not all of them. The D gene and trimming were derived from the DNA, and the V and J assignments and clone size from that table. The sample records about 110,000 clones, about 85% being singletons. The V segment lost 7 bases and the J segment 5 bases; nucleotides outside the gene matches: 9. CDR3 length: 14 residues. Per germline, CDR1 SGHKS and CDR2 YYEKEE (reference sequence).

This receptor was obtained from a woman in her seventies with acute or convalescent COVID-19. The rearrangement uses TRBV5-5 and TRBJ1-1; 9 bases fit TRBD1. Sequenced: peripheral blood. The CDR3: CASSGTGRGTEAFF. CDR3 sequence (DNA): TGTGCCAGCTCTGGGACAGGGCGTGGGACTGAAGCTTTCTTT.